This entry features one T cell receptor (beta chain) sequence. Its antigen is not known. V trimming: 5 bases; J trimming: 4 bases; junction bases outside the gene matches: 8. Germline V gives CDR1 SEHNR, CDR2 FQNEAQ (reference sequence). The CDR3 spans 15 residues. This record belongs to a study of blood T cells in healthy people across ages. Isolated PBMCs totaled at least 6 million in each sample. Primed by a sample-barcoded 5' primer and a J-beta primer mix, a second PCR proceeded for roughly 6 to 12 cycles. TCRdb analysed the 5' RACE reads with MiXCR anew, one entry per CDR3 protein. Of approximately 800,000 distinct CDR3 sequences listed, roughly 56% are singletons. Study-level results: Observed TCR beta diversity showed a strong correlation with the percentage of naive T cells as measured by flow cytometry. Any changes in expanded clonotypes were possibly confounded, as donor CMV status remained unknown.

What was sequenced was blood. The chain employs TRBV7-9 and TRBJ2-5; 9 nucleotides align to TRBD2. This clonotype was sampled from a man in his forties in good health. CDR3 sequence reads: CASSLSGRGGETQYF. The CDR3 bases are TGTGCCAGCAGCCTTAGCGGGAGAGGGGGAGAGACCCAGTACTTC.